Listed here is a single T cell receptor beta chain. The data are from a study of T cells after somatic rescue of genetic block. TCRdb's table, derived via immunoSEQ multiplex PCR, lists solely in-frame clones and lacks some. The top ten hold about 3% of the sample, which has roughly 70,000 clones, about 90% seen once. Germline loops: CDR1 WSHSY, CDR2 SAAADI. This CDR3 comprises 14 residues. The V gene end was trimmed by 10 bases and the J gene end by 1 base; junction bases not matched to a gene: 8. The J gene is TRBJ2-3, the V gene TRBV10-2, with 7 bases that match TRBD1. Sequenced input: peripheral blood mononuclear cells (PBMCs). This clonotype was obtained from a man aged 35-49 years. CDR3 sequence: CATINRGGTDTQYF. The CDR3 region has the DNA TGCGCCACTATAAACAGGGGAGGCACAGATACGCAGTATTTT.